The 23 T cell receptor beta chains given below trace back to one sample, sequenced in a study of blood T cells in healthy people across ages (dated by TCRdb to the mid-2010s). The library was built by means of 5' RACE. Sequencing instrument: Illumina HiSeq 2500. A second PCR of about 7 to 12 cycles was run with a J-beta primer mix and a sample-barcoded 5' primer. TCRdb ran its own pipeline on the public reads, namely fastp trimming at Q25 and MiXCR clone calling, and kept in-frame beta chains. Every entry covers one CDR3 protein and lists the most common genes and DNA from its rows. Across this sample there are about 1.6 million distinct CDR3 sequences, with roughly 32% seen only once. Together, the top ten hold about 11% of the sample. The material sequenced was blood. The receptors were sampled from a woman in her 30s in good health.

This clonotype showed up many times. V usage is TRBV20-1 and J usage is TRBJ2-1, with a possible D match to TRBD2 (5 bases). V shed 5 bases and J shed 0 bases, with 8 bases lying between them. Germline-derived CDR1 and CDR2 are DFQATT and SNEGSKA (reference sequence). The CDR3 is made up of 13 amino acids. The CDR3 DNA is TGCAGTGCTGAACGGGGCTCCTACAATGAGCAGTTCTTC. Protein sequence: CSAERGSYNEQFF.

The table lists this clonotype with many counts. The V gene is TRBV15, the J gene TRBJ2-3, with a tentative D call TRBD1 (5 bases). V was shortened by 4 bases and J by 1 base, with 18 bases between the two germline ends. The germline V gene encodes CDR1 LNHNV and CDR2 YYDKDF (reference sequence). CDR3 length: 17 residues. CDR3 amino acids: CATSKTITGIRTDTQYF. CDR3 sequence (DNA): TGTGCCACCAGCAAGACCATAACAGGCATACGCACAGATACGCAGTATTTT.

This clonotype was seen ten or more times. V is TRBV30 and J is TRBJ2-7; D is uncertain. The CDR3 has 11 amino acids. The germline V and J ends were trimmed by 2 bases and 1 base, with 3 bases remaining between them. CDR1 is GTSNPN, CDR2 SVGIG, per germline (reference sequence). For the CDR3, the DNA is TGTGCCTGGAGTCCTTCCTACGAGCAGTACTTC. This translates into CAWSPSYEQYF. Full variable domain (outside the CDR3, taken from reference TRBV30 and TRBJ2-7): SQTIHQWPATLVQPVGSPLSLECTVEGTSNPNLYWYRQAAGRGLQLLFYSVGIGQISSEVPQNLSASRPQDRQFILSSKKLLLSDSGFYLCAWSPSYEQYFGPGTRLTVT.

CDR3 sequence: CASSYVAASGEQYF. The CDR3 coding sequence is TGTGCCAGCAGCTATGTGGCGGCTAGCGGCGAGCAGTACTTC. The chain couples TRBV7-2 to TRBJ2-7; 7 bases are shared with TRBD2. V lost 4 bases, J lost 6 bases, and 9 bases stayed unmatched. The length of the CDR3 is 14 residues. CDR1 and CDR2 from the germline V gene are SGHTA and FQGNSA.

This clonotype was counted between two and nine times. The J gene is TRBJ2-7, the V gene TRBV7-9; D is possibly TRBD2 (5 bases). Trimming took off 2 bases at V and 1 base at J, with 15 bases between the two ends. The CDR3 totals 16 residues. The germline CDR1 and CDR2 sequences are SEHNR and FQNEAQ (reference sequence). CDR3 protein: CASSLIEGTTSYEQYF. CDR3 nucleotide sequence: TGTGCCAGCAGCTTAATTGAGGGAACTACGTCCTACGAGCAGTACTTC.

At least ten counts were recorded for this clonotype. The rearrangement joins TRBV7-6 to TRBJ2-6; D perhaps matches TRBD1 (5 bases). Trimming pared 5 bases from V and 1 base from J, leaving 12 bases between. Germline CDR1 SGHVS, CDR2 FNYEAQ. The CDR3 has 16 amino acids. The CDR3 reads CASSLQGESGANVLTF. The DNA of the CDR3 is TGTGCCAGCAGCCTGCAAGGGGAATCTGGGGCCAACGTCCTGACTTTC.

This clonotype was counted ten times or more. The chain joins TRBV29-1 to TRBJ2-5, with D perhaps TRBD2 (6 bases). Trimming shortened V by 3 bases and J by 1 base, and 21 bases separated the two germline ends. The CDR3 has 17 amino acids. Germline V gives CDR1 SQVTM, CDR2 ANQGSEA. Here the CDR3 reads CSVDDWRGTGLQETQYF. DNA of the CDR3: TGCAGCGTTGATGACTGGCGGGGCACCGGACTCCAAGAGACCCAGTACTTC.

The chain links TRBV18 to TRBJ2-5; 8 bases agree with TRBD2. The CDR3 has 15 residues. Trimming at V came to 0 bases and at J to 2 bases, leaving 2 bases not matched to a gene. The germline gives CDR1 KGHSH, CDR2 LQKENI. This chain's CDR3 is CASSPPSGKQETQYF. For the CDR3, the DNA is TGTGCCAGCTCACCACCTAGCGGGAAGCAAGAGACCCAGTACTTC.

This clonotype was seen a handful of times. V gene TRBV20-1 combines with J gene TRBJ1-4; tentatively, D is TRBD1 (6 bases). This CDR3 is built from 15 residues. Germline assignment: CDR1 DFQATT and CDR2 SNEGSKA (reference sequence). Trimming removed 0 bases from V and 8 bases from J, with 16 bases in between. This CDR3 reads CSARDLQGFQEKLFF. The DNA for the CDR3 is TGCAGTGCTAGAGATCTACAGGGATTTCAAGAAAAACTGTTTTTT.

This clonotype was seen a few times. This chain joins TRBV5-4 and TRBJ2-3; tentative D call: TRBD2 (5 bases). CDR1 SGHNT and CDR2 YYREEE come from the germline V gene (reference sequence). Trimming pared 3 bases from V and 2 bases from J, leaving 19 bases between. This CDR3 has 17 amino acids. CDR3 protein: CASSSPLGADYTDTQYF. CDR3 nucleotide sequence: TGTGCCAGCAGCTCCCCTTTGGGAGCGGATTACACAGATACGCAGTATTTT.

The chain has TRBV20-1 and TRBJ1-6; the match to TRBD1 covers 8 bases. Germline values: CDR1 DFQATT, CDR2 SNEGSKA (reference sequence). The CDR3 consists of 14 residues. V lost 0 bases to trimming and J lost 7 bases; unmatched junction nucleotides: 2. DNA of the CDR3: TGCAGTGCTAGAGATCGGACAGGGAATTCACCCCTCCACTTT. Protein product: CSARDRTGNSPLHF.

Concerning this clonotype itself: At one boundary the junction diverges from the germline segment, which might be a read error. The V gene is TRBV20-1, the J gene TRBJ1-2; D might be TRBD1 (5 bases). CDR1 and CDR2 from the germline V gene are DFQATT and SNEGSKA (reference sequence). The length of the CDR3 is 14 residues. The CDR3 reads CSAGDESGGYGYTF. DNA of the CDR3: TGCAGTGCTGGAGATGAATCGGGGGGCTATGGCTACACCTTC.

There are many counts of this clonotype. The CDR3 region is CSDRTRRTQETQYF. The CDR3 DNA is TGCAGCGATCGGACCCGAAGAACCCAAGAGACCCAGTACTTC. This chain links TRBV29-1 with TRBJ2-5, with D uncertain. Germline-derived CDR1 and CDR2 are SQVTM and ANQGSEA. The CDR3 is 14 amino acids. V lost 7 bases to trimming and J lost 1 base, with 16 bases between them.

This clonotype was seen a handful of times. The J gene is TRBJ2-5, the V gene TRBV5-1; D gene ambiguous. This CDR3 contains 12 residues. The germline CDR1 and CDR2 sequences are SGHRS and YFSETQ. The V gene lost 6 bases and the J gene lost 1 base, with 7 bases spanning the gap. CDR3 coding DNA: TGCGCCAGCATAAGTGCCCAAGAGACCCAGTACTTC. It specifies CASISAQETQYF. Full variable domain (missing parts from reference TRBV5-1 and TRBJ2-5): KAGVTQTPRYLIKTRGQQVTLSCSPISGHRSVSWYQQTPGQGLQFLFEYFSETQRNKGNFPGRFSGRQFSNSRSEMNVSTLELGDSALYLCASISAQETQYFGPGTRLLVL.

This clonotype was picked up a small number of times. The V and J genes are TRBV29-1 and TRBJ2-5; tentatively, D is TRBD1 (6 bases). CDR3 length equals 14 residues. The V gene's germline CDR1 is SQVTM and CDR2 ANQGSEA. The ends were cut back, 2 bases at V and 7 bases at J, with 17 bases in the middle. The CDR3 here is CSVEKLQGLGTQYF. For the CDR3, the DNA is TGCAGCGTTGAAAAGTTACAGGGATTGGGGACCCAGTACTTC.

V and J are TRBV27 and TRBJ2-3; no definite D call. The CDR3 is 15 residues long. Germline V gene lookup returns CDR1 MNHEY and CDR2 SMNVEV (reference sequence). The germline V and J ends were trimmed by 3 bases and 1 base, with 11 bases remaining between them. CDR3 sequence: CASSFCRAGTDTQYF. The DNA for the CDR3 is TGTGCCAGCAGTTTCTGTAGGGCCGGCACAGATACGCAGTATTTT.

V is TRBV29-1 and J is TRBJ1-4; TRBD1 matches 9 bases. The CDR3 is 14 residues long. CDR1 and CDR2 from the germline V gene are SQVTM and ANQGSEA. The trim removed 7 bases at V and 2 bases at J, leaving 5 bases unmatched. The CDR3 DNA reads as TGCAGCGCGAAAGACAGGGGGACTAATGAAAAACTGTTTTTT. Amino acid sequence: CSAKDRGTNEKLFF.

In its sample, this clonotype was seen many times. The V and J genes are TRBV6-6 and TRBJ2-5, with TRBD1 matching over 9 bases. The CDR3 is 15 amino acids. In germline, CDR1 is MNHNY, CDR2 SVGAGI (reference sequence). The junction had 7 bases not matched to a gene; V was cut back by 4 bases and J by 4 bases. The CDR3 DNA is TGTGCCAGCAGTTCCCACAGGGGGCAGAGAGAGACCCAGTACTTC. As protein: CASSSHRGQRETQYF.

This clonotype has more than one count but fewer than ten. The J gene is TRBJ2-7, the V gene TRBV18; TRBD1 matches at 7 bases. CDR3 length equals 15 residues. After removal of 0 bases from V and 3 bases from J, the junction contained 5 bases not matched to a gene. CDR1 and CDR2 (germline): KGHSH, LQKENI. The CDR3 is CASSPPGQQNYEQYF. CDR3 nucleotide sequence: TGTGCCAGCTCACCACCGGGACAGCAAAACTACGAGCAGTACTTC.

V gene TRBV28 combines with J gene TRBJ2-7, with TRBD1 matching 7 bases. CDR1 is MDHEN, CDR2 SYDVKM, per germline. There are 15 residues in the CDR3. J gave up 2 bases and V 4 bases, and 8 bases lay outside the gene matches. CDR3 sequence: CASSSNRQGAYEQYF. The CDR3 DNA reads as TGTGCCAGCAGTTCCAACCGACAGGGAGCCTACGAGCAGTACTTC.

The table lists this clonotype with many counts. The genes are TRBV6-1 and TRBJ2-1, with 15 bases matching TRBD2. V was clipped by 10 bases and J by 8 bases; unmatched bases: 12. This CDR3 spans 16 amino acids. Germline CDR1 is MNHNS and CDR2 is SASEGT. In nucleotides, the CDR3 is TGTGCCACCGAAACTGGACTAGCGGGGGGGAGCCATGAGCAGTTCTTC. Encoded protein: CATETGLAGGSHEQFF.

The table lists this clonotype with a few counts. CDR3 in amino acids: CASGSGPGSTDTQYF. CDR3 bases: TGTGCCAGCGGATCGGGGCCGGGTAGCACAGATACGCAGTATTTT. V gene TRBV7-3 combines with J gene TRBJ2-3, with D possibly called TRBD1 or TRBD2 (5 bases each). Between the trimmed V and J ends, which lost 8 bases and 0 bases, there was a span of 15 bases. CDR1 is SGHTA and CDR2 is FQGTGA in the germline V gene. There are 15 residues in the CDR3.

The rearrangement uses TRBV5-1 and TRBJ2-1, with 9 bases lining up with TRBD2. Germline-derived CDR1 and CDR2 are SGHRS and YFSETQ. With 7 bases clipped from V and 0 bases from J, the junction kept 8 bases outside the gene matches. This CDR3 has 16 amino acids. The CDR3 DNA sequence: TGCGCCAGCGCCCTTGATAGCGGGAGCTCCTACAATGAGCAGTTCTTC. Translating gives CASALDSGSSYNEQFF. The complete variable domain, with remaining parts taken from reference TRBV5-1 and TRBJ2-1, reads KAGVTQTPRYLIKTRGQQVTLSCSPISGHRSVSWYQQTPGQGLQFLFEYFSETQRNKGNFPGRFSGRQFSNSRSEMNVSTLELGDSALYLCASALDSGSSYNEQFFGPGTRLTVL.